Included here is one T cell receptor beta chain sequence, with context. The antigen remains unidentified. Assay used: immunoSEQ multiplex PCR; TCRdb lists only in-frame clones, some missing. The table shows 30,000 or so clones, with about 91% occurring only once. This record comes from a study of T cells in localized non-small cell lung cancer. Germline CDR1 and CDR2: KGHSH and LQKENI. The V end was cut by 3 bases, the J end by 9 bases, with 9 bases between. The CDR3 is 12 residues long. Whole-study findings and limits: One tumor region alone was sequenced, and heterogeneity therefore remains possible. Out of the top 100 tumor clones, a median about 58 were seen in adjacent lung. Adjacent uninvolved lung had the highest clonality, suggesting focused antigen responses.

This chain uses TRBV18 with TRBJ2-1, with D perhaps TRBD1 (6 bases). The sequence was collected from a male donor at least 60 years old with stage I lung adenocarcinoma. The material sequenced was peripheral blood, taken before any cancer treatment. The CDR3 DNA reads as TGTGCCAGCTCACCGGGGGCTACTGAGCAGTTCTTC. Translated, it gives CASSPGATEQFF.